This T cell receptor beta chain was observed in a study of CD8 T cells in Susac syndrome. CDR3 size: 14 residues. CDR1 is SGHAT, CDR2 FQNNGV, per germline. V lost 0 bases and J lost 8, with 11 bases in between. Roughly 0.45 to 1 ug RNA was reverse transcribed with random hexamers. Each CDR3 protein is one row after TCRdb ran MiXCR on the immunoSEQ multiplex PCR reads. The sample lists tens of thousands of distinct CDR3 sequences; about 95% were seen once. The sample was CD4+ T cells from PBMCs. V usage is TRBV11-2 and J usage is TRBJ2-1, with D possibly called TRBD1 or TRBD2 (5 bases each). The sequence derives from a human donor with Susac syndrome. The CDR3 protein is CASSLDRGRDEQFF. CDR3 nucleotides: TGTGCCAGCAGCTTAGACCGGGGCCGGGATGAGCAGTTCTTC.